This T cell receptor (beta chain) was captured by sequencing in a study of cytomegalovirus exposure and HLA in healthy donors. The PCR had 60 Vbeta and 13 Jbeta primers. Sequencing was performed with immunoSEQ multiplex PCR; in TCRdb, only in-frame clones are kept and a portion is missing. The table has under 90,000 clones, approximately 82% seen once; the top ten hold roughly 2.2%. Germline values: CDR1 KGHSH, CDR2 LQKENI. After removal of 1 base from V and 6 bases from J, the junction contained 6 bases not matched to a gene. The CDR3 consists of 14 residues. The receptor comes from a man in his forties in good health and CMV-seronegative. The rearrangement links TRBV18 to TRBJ2-7; 7 nucleotides match TRBD2. Sequencing used PBMCs. The CDR3 nucleotides are TGTGCCAGCTCACCACGGGCGGGGGAAGGCGAGCAGTACTTC. Amino acid sequence: CASSPRAGEGEQYF.